Included here is one T cell receptor beta chain sequence, with context. What it binds is unknown. This record belongs to a study of T cell responses to AZD1222 COVID-19 vaccine. Study conclusions and caveats: Vaccine-associated CD4 TCRs ranged over spike, dominating at 160-218 and 743-854.

Sequencing used immunoSEQ multiplex PCR; TCRdb keeps in-frame clones, though not all of them. The sample holds approximately 220,000 clones, around 93% seen once. Material: peripheral blood, obtained on day 0 of MenACWY control vaccination. This TCR derives from an adult in good health.

The CDR3 spells CASSDPGETGTNEQYF. The CDR3 DNA is TGTGCCAGCAGTGACCCGGGAGAGACAGGGACCAACGAGCAGTACTTC. The V call is TRBV2, the J call TRBJ2-7; TRBD1 is a possible D gene (7 bases). Trimming pared 3 bases from V and 5 bases from J, leaving 20 bases between. CDR3 length: 16 residues. The germline V gene has CDR1 SNHLY and CDR2 FYNNEI.